This T cell receptor beta chain is drawn from a study of blood T cell repertoires in COVID-19 (dated by TCRdb to 2018 to 2021). Study-level background: Samples covering the acute and convalescent phases of COVID-19 were provided by collaborators in the United States, Italy and Spain. The material from the prospective study consisted of cDNA or gDNA derived from T cells, B-cell-depleted T cells, or PBMCs. The dataset comprised deeply sampled blood TCRbeta repertoires from subjects exposed to, actively infected with, or recovered from COVID-19. The repertoires were released in a freely available public database meant as a resource for research on the immune response to SARS-CoV-2. Samples were obtained from the ongoing ImmuneRACE study (first 160 participants) and from 1,254 subjects provided by 6 global collaborators. A de-identified subject ID, COVID-19 status, age in years and sex were almost always included in the sample metadata. Where HLA class I and class II types were available, the types were taken from metadata supplied by the sample provider, not from assay-based typing.

Study-wide findings and limitations: The quantity of clinical and demographic metadata differed by source and by participant and was supplied without curation.

A remark on this clone: The target of this receptor is not known. Nothing much larger sits one base from this clone, and base qualities are not available.

The CDR3 goes from the cysteine to the phenylalanine over 14 residues. The only DNA kept is the CDR3, 42 bases in frame from the first base. V is pruned by 4 bases and J by 8 bases, leaving 5 bases of the junction without a gene match. From the germline V gene (reference sequence), CDR1 is LNHDA and CDR2 is SQIVND. The immunoSEQ Assay, a bias-controlled multiplex PCR, was used to amplify TCRbeta CDR3 regions from genomic DNA. On the study's bioinformatics: Nucleated cell counts per sample were estimated from amplification of reference gene primers within the assay. Sequence reads were collapsed and filtered to measure the absolute abundance of every unique TCRbeta CDR3 rearrangement. For each sample, productive Simpson clonality was calculated as the square root of Simpson's diversity index over productive rearrangements. TCRdb mirrors the immuneACCESS table, restricted to in-frame sequences. Some clones are absent from its copies; in checked studies, under half trace to an unresolved V gene, and the reason for the others is unknown. V and J calls and clone size are as listed in that table; D and trimming were resolved from the DNA. For this sample the table gives 100,000 to 150,000 clones, of which 70% to 90% were detected only once. The ten largest make up 3.8% of the sample.

Each collaborating institution followed its own protocols to collect whole blood in K2EDTA tubes. For TCRbeta analysis, collaborator samples were shipped as frozen whole blood, as isolated PBMCs, or as DNA extracted from either sample type. Input material: peripheral blood. This chain is built from TRBV19 and TRBJ2-1, and TRBD2 matches 10 of the central bases. This clonotype was sampled from a woman in her 50s with acute or convalescent COVID-19. Here the CDR3 is given as CASSTSGSTHEQFF. DNA sequence: TGTGCCAGTAGTACTAGCGGGAGTACCCATGAGCAGTTCTTC. The variable domain in full, with residues beyond the CDR3 obtained from the reference TRBV19 and TRBJ2-1 genes, is DGGITQSPKYLFRKEGQNVTLSCEQNLNHDAMYWYRQDPGQGLRLIYYSQIVNDFQKGDIAEGYSVSREKKESFPLTVTSAQKNPTAFYLCASSTSGSTHEQFFGPGTRLTVL.